A selection of T cell receptor beta chains follows, all from one sample in a study of identical twins. MiXCR was run by TCRdb on the 5' RACE reads, yielding one entry per CDR3 protein. Found here are roughly 720,000 distinct CDR3 sequences, 15% to 20% of them singletons; the top ten hold around 12%. These same data were also listed under a study on T cells expressing NK-cell markers.

Sequencing was done on a sample of PBMCs. The origin of the receptors is a woman between 18 and 30 years old in good health. The CDR3 runs from the conserved cysteine through the conserved F or W. A D gene is named only where the DNA matches it firmly. The size field is filled for only some rows; it gives once, few, many or a size class.

V gene: TRBV5-1; clone size: NA; D gene: NA; J gene: TRBJ2-3; CDR3 DNA: TGCGCCAGCACCCTTGGGGGGACCACAGATACGCAGTATTTT; CDR3 protein: CASTLGGTTDTQYF
V gene: TRBV10-3; clone size: few; D gene: NA; J gene: TRBJ2-1; CDR3 DNA: TGTGCCATCAGTGAGGCCATCAATGAGCAGTTCTTC; CDR3 protein: CAISEAINEQFF
V gene: TRBV5-4; clone size: NA; D gene: NA; J gene: TRBJ2-3; CDR3 DNA: TGTGCCAGCAGCTTGGGTGGGACCACAATTTTCACAGATACGCAGTATTTT; CDR3 protein: CASSLGGTTIFTDTQYF
V gene: TRBV15; clone size: NA; D gene: NA; J gene: TRBJ2-6; CDR3 DNA: TGTGCCACCAGCAGACTTTCCTCTGGACCCGGGGCCAACGTCCTGACTTTC; CDR3 protein: CATSRLSSGPGANVLTF
V gene: TRBV6-1; clone size: few; D gene: TRBD1; J gene: TRBJ2-1; CDR3 DNA: TGTGCCAGCAGACGGCCAGGGGGCAATGAGCAGTTCTTC; CDR3 protein: CASRRPGGNEQFF
V gene: TRBV5-1; clone size: many; D gene: TRBD1; J gene: TRBJ2-3; CDR3 DNA: TGCGCCAGCAGCCCGGGACAGTTAACAGATACGCAGTATTTT; CDR3 protein: CASSPGQLTDTQYF
V gene: TRBV20-1; clone size: few; D gene: TRBD2; J gene: TRBJ2-5; CDR3 DNA: TGCAGTGCTCCCCAGGCTAGCGGCCTAAGGACCCAGTACTTC; CDR3 protein: CSAPQASGLRTQYF
V gene: TRBV27; clone size: once; D gene: TRBD1; J gene: TRBJ2-1; CDR3 DNA: TGTGCCAGCAGTTCAGGCGGGACAGGGGCCAAAAAGCAGTTCTTC; CDR3 protein: CASSSGGTGAKKQFF
V gene: TRBV5-5; clone size: NA; D gene: NA; J gene: TRBJ2-7; CDR3 DNA: TGTGCCAGCAAGCCGTCGGGGGGCCTGAACGAGCAGTACTTC; CDR3 protein: CASKPSGGLNEQYF
V gene: TRBV6-6; clone size: few; D gene: NA; J gene: TRBJ1-3; CDR3 DNA: TGTGCCAGCAGAGTCCCCGGAAACACCATATATTTT; CDR3 protein: CASRVPGNTIYF
V gene: TRBV13; clone size: NA; D gene: NA; J gene: TRBJ1-4; CDR3 DNA: TGTGCCAGCAGCCGGTCTGGAGCTAATGAAAAACTGTTTTTT; CDR3 protein: CASSRSGANEKLFF
V gene: TRBV12-3/TRBV12-4; clone size: NA; D gene: TRBD2; J gene: TRBJ2-1; CDR3 DNA: TGTGCCAGCAGTTTCTTAAGCGGGGGGTACAATGAGCAGTTCTTC; CDR3 protein: CASSFLSGGYNEQFF
V gene: TRBV12-3/TRBV12-4; clone size: many; D gene: NA; J gene: TRBJ1-1; CDR3 DNA: TGTGCCAGCAGTACCGGCACTGAAGCTTTCTTT; CDR3 protein: CASSTGTEAFF
V gene: TRBV2; clone size: NA; D gene: TRBD1; J gene: TRBJ1-2; CDR3 DNA: TGTGCCAGCAGTGGGACCGGGGGACAGACAGCCGGCTATGGCTACACCTTC; CDR3 protein: CASSGTGGQTAGYGYTF
V gene: TRBV6-2/TRBV6-3; clone size: few; D gene: TRBD2; J gene: TRBJ2-7; CDR3 DNA: TGTGCCAGCAGGGGGTACTATCAGGCGGGAGGTGATTCCTACGAGCAGTACTTC; CDR3 protein: CASRGYYQAGGDSYEQYF
V gene: TRBV5-1; clone size: NA; D gene: TRBD1; J gene: TRBJ2-7; CDR3 DNA: TGCGCCAGCAGCTTGTCAGGGGGTGACAACGAGCAGTACTTC; CDR3 protein: CASSLSGGDNEQYF
V gene: TRBV4-2; clone size: NA; D gene: NA; J gene: TRBJ1-1; CDR3 DNA: TGTGCCAGCAGCCAAAGCGGCAGGGAAGATGAAGCTTTCTTT; CDR3 protein: CASSQSGREDEAFF
V gene: TRBV5-1; clone size: NA; D gene: TRBD1; J gene: TRBJ2-7; CDR3 DNA: TGCGCCAGCCAACCACAGGGGAGCTCCTACGAGCAGTACTTC; CDR3 protein: CASQPQGSSYEQYF
V gene: TRBV20-1; clone size: NA; D gene: NA; J gene: TRBJ2-6; CDR3 DNA: TGCAGTGCTAGAGATACTCCACATGGGAGCAACGTCCTGACTTTC; CDR3 protein: CSARDTPHGSNVLTF
V gene: TRBV7-9; clone size: NA; D gene: NA; J gene: TRBJ1-1; CDR3 DNA: TGTGCCAGCAGCCCTCGTTTTGGGGGTGGGTCGGACACTGAAGCTTTCTTT; CDR3 protein: CASSPRFGGGSDTEAFF
V gene: TRBV10-3; clone size: many; D gene: TRBD1; J gene: TRBJ1-6; CDR3 DNA: TGTGCCATCAGTGGACAGGGGGATTCACCCCTCCACTTT; CDR3 protein: CAISGQGDSPLHF
V gene: TRBV24-1; clone size: NA; D gene: NA; J gene: TRBJ2-1; CDR3 DNA: TGTGCCACCAGTGATCAGCCTGGGGAGCAGTTCTTC; CDR3 protein: CATSDQPGEQFF
V gene: TRBV20-1; clone size: few; D gene: TRBD2; J gene: TRBJ2-4; CDR3 DNA: TGCAGTGCTCGACCCGGGACTAAAAAAAACATTCAGTACTTC; CDR3 protein: CSARPGTKKNIQYF
V gene: TRBV20-1; clone size: NA; D gene: NA; J gene: TRBJ1-1; CDR3 DNA: TGCAGTGCCCAACCCTACACCTCCGGGGCTTTCTTT; CDR3 protein: CSAQPYTSGAFF
V gene: TRBV3-1; clone size: NA; D gene: TRBD1; J gene: TRBJ2-7; CDR3 DNA: TGTGCCAGCAGCCAAGATGAAGGACAGGGGCAGGACGAGCAGTACTTC; CDR3 protein: CASSQDEGQGQDEQYF
V gene: TRBV28; clone size: NA; D gene: NA; J gene: TRBJ2-1; CDR3 DNA: TGTGCCAGCAGCCCCAGGCTTCTCAATGAGCAGTTCTTC; CDR3 protein: CASSPRLLNEQFF
V gene: TRBV6-1; clone size: once; D gene: NA; J gene: TRBJ2-7; CDR3 DNA: TGTGCCAGCAGTGAAGGTCCCCAAGGCCACGAGCAGTACTTC; CDR3 protein: CASSEGPQGHEQYF
V gene: TRBV29-1; clone size: NA; D gene: TRBD2; J gene: TRBJ2-7; CDR3 DNA: TGCAGCGTCCGGGGGAGCGGGAGGCCGCCGTTGAGCTCCTACGAGCAGTACTTC; CDR3 protein: CSVRGSGRPPLSSYEQYF
V gene: TRBV4-3; clone size: NA; D gene: NA; J gene: TRBJ2-2; CDR3 DNA: TGCGCCAGCAGCCAAGGGGGGGGGCGGCGAACGACCGGGGAGCTGTTTTTT; CDR3 protein: CASSQGGGRRTTGELFF
V gene: TRBV3-1; clone size: few; D gene: TRBD1; J gene: TRBJ2-1; CDR3 DNA: TGTGCCAGCAGCCAAGGCCGGGACAGGAATGAGCAGTTCTTC; CDR3 protein: CASSQGRDRNEQFF
V gene: TRBV5-1; clone size: NA; D gene: NA; J gene: TRBJ2-1; CDR3 DNA: TGCGCCAGCAGCGGACCCCAGGTTTACGATGAGCAGTTCTTC; CDR3 protein: CASSGPQVYDEQFF
V gene: TRBV30; clone size: few; D gene: NA; J gene: TRBJ1-3; CDR3 DNA: TGTGCCTGGAGCGCCGGGAGCTCTGGAAACACCATATATTTT; CDR3 protein: CAWSAGSSGNTIYF
V gene: TRBV4-1; clone size: NA; D gene: TRBD2; J gene: TRBJ2-5; CDR3 DNA: TGCGCCAGCAGCCTTACCATCGTCTCTAGCGGGGCAAACCAAGAGACCCAGTACTTC; CDR3 protein: CASSLTIVSSGANQETQYF
V gene: TRBV5-1; clone size: few; D gene: NA; J gene: TRBJ2-2; CDR3 DNA: TGCGCCAGCAGCCCGTTTAGCGGCTCGAACACCGGGGAGCTGTTTTTT; CDR3 protein: CASSPFSGSNTGELFF
V gene: TRBV12-3/TRBV12-4; clone size: few; D gene: NA; J gene: TRBJ1-5; CDR3 DNA: TGTGCCAGCAGTTTGGAACAGGGTCGCAATCAGCCCCAGCATTTT; CDR3 protein: CASSLEQGRNQPQHF
V gene: TRBV12-3/TRBV12-4; clone size: many; D gene: NA; J gene: TRBJ1-2; CDR3 DNA: TGTGCCAGCAGTTTGAACGGGCGAGTAGGAGGCTACACCTTC; CDR3 protein: CASSLNGRVGGYTF
V gene: TRBV4-3; clone size: few; D gene: TRBD2; J gene: TRBJ2-1; CDR3 DNA: TGCGCCAGCAGCCAAGGTTTAGCGGGAGCCAATGAGCAGTTCTTC; CDR3 protein: CASSQGLAGANEQFF
V gene: TRBV10-3; clone size: many; D gene: NA; J gene: TRBJ2-5; CDR3 DNA: TGTGCCATCAGTGAAGCAGGCCTAGGCGAGACCCAGTACTTC; CDR3 protein: CAISEAGLGETQYF
V gene: TRBV6-1; clone size: few; D gene: NA; J gene: TRBJ2-1; CDR3 DNA: TGTGCCAGCCGGGCCCAGATATACAATGAGCAGTTCTTC; CDR3 protein: CASRAQIYNEQFF
V gene: TRBV20-1; clone size: many; D gene: NA; J gene: TRBJ2-3; CDR3 DNA: TGCAGTGCTTGGACTACCTCAGATACGCAGTATTTT; CDR3 protein: CSAWTTSDTQYF
V gene: TRBV5-1; clone size: NA; D gene: NA; J gene: TRBJ2-6; CDR3 DNA: TGCGCCAGCAGTTCTGAGGCCACTGGGGCCAACGTCCTGACTTTC; CDR3 protein: CASSSEATGANVLTF
V gene: TRBV20-1; clone size: NA; D gene: NA; J gene: TRBJ1-1; CDR3 DNA: TGCAGTGCTAGCATGAACACTGAAGCTTTCTTT; CDR3 protein: CSASMNTEAFF
V gene: TRBV12-3/TRBV12-4; clone size: few; D gene: NA; J gene: TRBJ2-3; CDR3 DNA: TGTGCCAGCAGTTCAGGGAGTGTCGATACGCAGTATTTT; CDR3 protein: CASSSGSVDTQYF
V gene: TRBV7-9; clone size: few; D gene: NA; J gene: TRBJ2-5; CDR3 DNA: TGTGCCAGCAGCTTAGTGGCTTCCCTCCAAGAGACCCAGTACTTC; CDR3 protein: CASSLVASLQETQYF
V gene: TRBV7-2; clone size: NA; D gene: NA; J gene: TRBJ2-3; CDR3 DNA: TGTGCCAGCAGCGCCGGGAAAACAGATACGCAGTATTTT; CDR3 protein: CASSAGKTDTQYF
V gene: TRBV12-3/TRBV12-4; clone size: few; D gene: TRBD1; J gene: TRBJ2-5; CDR3 DNA: TGTGCCAGCAGTCCGTGGGACAGGGTTGAGACCCAGTACTTC; CDR3 protein: CASSPWDRVETQYF
V gene: TRBV27; clone size: NA; D gene: NA; J gene: TRBJ2-7; CDR3 DNA: TGTGCCAGCAGTACCGGGTCGATGGACGAGCAGTACTTC; CDR3 protein: CASSTGSMDEQYF
V gene: TRBV9; clone size: many; D gene: NA; J gene: TRBJ1-1; CDR3 DNA: TGTGCCAGCAGCGGGACAGAGAACACTGAAGCTTTCTTT; CDR3 protein: CASSGTENTEAFF
V gene: TRBV15; clone size: NA; D gene: NA; J gene: TRBJ1-2; CDR3 DNA: TGTGCCACCAGCAGAGATACAGTGAACTATGGCTACACCTTC; CDR3 protein: CATSRDTVNYGYTF
V gene: TRBV6-6; clone size: few; D gene: NA; J gene: TRBJ1-1; CDR3 DNA: TGTGCCAGCAGATCAAGGGGTGAAGCTTTCTTT; CDR3 protein: CASRSRGEAFF
V gene: TRBV5-6; clone size: few; D gene: NA; J gene: TRBJ2-2; CDR3 DNA: TGTGCCAGCAGCTTCGGCAGACTCACCGGGGAGCTGTTTTTT; CDR3 protein: CASSFGRLTGELFF
V gene: TRBV3-1; clone size: few; D gene: NA; J gene: TRBJ1-6; CDR3 DNA: TGTGCCAGCAGCCCCCATGAGGTAGATAATTCACCCCTCCACTTT; CDR3 protein: CASSPHEVDNSPLHF
V gene: TRBV5-1; clone size: NA; D gene: NA; J gene: TRBJ2-1; CDR3 DNA: TGCGCCAGCAGCTTGGTAATAGCTAGCAATGAGCAGTTCTTC; CDR3 protein: CASSLVIASNEQFF
V gene: TRBV20-1; clone size: NA; D gene: NA; J gene: TRBJ2-1; CDR3 DNA: TGCAGTATCGCTCGGGGTTCCTACAATGAGCAGTTCTTC; CDR3 protein: CSIARGSYNEQFF
V gene: TRBV20-1; clone size: NA; D gene: NA; J gene: TRBJ2-5; CDR3 DNA: TGCAGTGTCCGTCTGCTCGGGCTGGAGACCCAGTACTTC; CDR3 protein: CSVRLLGLETQYF
V gene: TRBV5-1; clone size: few; D gene: NA; J gene: TRBJ2-5; CDR3 DNA: TGCGCCAGCAGCTTGGCGGACTACCTGCAAGAGACCCAGTACTTC; CDR3 protein: CASSLADYLQETQYF
V gene: TRBV12-3/TRBV12-4; clone size: NA; D gene: TRBD2; J gene: TRBJ2-3; CDR3 DNA: TGTGCCAGCAGTTTGGGACTAGCATACGATACGCAGTATTTT; CDR3 protein: CASSLGLAYDTQYF
V gene: TRBV27; clone size: NA; D gene: NA; J gene: TRBJ2-1; CDR3 DNA: TGTGCCAGCACCTCAAACGGGGAGGATGAGCAGTTCTTC; CDR3 protein: CASTSNGEDEQFF